These 3 T cell receptor beta chains were sequenced from one sample in a study of OX40 agonist ivuxolimab in advanced cancers. The assay was immunoSEQ multiplex PCR, and TCRdb's table has in-frame clones only and misses some. The sample includes around 53,000 clones, 93% of them seen just once. The material was CD4+ or CD8+ T cells sorted from blood, obtained in a trial of the OX40 agonist ivuxolimab. These receptors came from an adult with an advanced solid tumor such as melanoma, head and neck, liver or kidney cancer.

The chain couples TRBV11-2 to TRBJ2-1, with TRBD2 matching over 11 bases. CDR1 and CDR2 from the germline V gene are SGHAT and FQNNGV. V lost 0 bases to trimming and J lost 6 bases; unmatched junction nucleotides: 10. The CDR3 has 18 amino acids. The CDR3 coding sequence is TGTGCCAGCAGCTTAGATAAGGCTAGCGGGAGGTTCTCCAATGAGCAGTTCTTC. Protein product: CASSLDKASGRFSNEQFF.

The chain has TRBV5-8 and TRBJ2-1; unclear D gene. Trimming pared 9 bases from V and 7 bases from J, leaving 20 bases between. The germline CDR1 and CDR2 sequences are SGHTS and YDEGEE. The CDR3 is made up of 14 amino acids. The CDR3 coding sequence is TGTGCCATTTATCAGGTAACCTCCTTTAATGAGCAGTTCTTC. This encodes CAIYQVTSFNEQFF.

This chain connects TRBV7-9 to TRBJ2-3; no definite D call. CDR1 and CDR2 (germline): SEHNR, FQNEAQ (reference sequence). Trimming took off 6 bases at V and 5 bases at J, with 6 bases between the two ends. This CDR3 is built from 11 residues. The CDR3 DNA is TGTGCCAGCAGGTCCTTAGATACGCAGTATTTT. Translated: CASRSLDTQYF.